A selection of T cell receptor beta chains follows, all from one sample in a study of T cell repertoires in cytomegalovirus infection. TCRdb itself ran the reads through MiXCR, one entry per CDR3 protein. The table records about 360,000 distinct CDR3 sequences, roughly 18% of them present only once. Sequenced input: PBMCs. Source of these receptors: a human donor in good health (CMV status not recorded). Some clones in this sample may be carry-over from other donors' samples. Both conserved end residues are part of each CDR3. A D gene is named only where the DNA matches it firmly. Only some rows state a clone size, as once, few, many or a class for expanded clones.

>TRBJ2-1|-|TRBV5-1|TRBD1
TGCGCCAGCAGGGACAGGGGGCTTGGTGAGCAGTTCTTC
CASRDRGLGEQFF
>TRBJ1-5|few|TRBV12-3/TRBV12-4|TRBD1
TGTGCCAGCAGGCGTGGGACAGGGTCGAATCAGCCCCAGCATTTT
CASRRGTGSNQPQHF
>TRBJ2-1|many|TRBV7-2|TRBD2
TGTGCCAGCAGCTTCCGCGGCCTAGCGGAAGGTAATGAGCAGTTCTTC
CASSFRGLAEGNEQFF
>TRBJ2-3|-|TRBV10-3|-
TGTGCCATCAGTGAGGTCGCTGGCACAGATACGCAGTATTTT
CAISEVAGTDTQYF
>TRBJ1-2|-|TRBV5-4|TRBD1
TGTGCCAGCAGTCCTGGGACAGGGCCCTTCTATGGCTACACCTTC
CASSPGTGPFYGYTF
>TRBJ2-7|many|TRBV7-2|TRBD2
TGTGCCAGCAGCTTAAGGTTCGGGGGGGATACGTACGAGCAGTACTTC
CASSLRFGGDTYEQYF
>TRBJ2-7|-|TRBV20-1|TRBD1
TGCAGTGCCCTAAACCCGGACAGGGGGCTTCTGCAGTACTTC
CSALNPDRGLLQYF
>TRBJ2-7|many|TRBV7-2|-
TGTGCCAGCAGCTTAGTGAAGGTCTACGAGCAGTACTTC
CASSLVKVYEQYF
>TRBJ1-5|few|TRBV12-3/TRBV12-4|-
TGTGCCAGCAGTTTATCGGGGGACGATCAGCCCCAGCATTTT
CASSLSGDDQPQHF
>TRBJ2-5|many|TRBV7-2|-
TGTGCCAGCAGCTTTTATAGCCCCCCCGGAGAGACCCAGTACTTC
CASSFYSPPGETQYF
>TRBJ2-5|-|TRBV5-1|-
TGCGCCAGCAGCTCAATCCCCGGGGTACAAGAGACCCAGTACTTC
CASSSIPGVQETQYF
>TRBJ1-4|-|TRBV29-1|TRBD1
TGCAGCGCCAAAGACAGGGCCAAACTGTTTTTT
CSAKDRAKLFF
>TRBJ2-7|-|TRBV7-8|-
TGTGCCAGCAGCTTAGCAGCCCCCGAGCAGTACTTC
CASSLAAPEQYF
>TRBJ1-2|-|TRBV10-3|-
TGTGCCATCAGGCCCTTGCAGTTCTATGGCTACACCTTC
CAIRPLQFYGYTF
>TRBJ2-3|many|TRBV7-7|-
TGTGCCAGCAGCCGCCGGACGCCACCGGATACGCAGTATTTT
CASSRRTPPDTQYF
>TRBJ2-2|many|TRBV7-2|TRBD1
TGTGCCAGCAGCAAAATGGGACAGGGGATCGGGGAGCTGTTTTTT
CASSKMGQGIGELFF
>TRBJ1-1|many|TRBV12-3/TRBV12-4|-
TGTGCCAGCAGTTTTTCCCAATCGGCTTTCTTT
CASSFSQSAFF
>TRBJ2-2|-|TRBV6-2/TRBV6-3|-
TGTGCCACCGGTACCGGGGAGCTGTTTTTT
CATGTGELFF
>TRBJ2-5|-|TRBV29-1|-
TGCAGCGTTGGATGGGGGTACCAAGAGACCCAGTACTTC
CSVGWGYQETQYF
>TRBJ2-6|few|TRBV19|-
TGTGCCAGTAATCGTATCTCTGGGGCCAACGTCCTGACTTTC
CASNRISGANVLTF
>TRBJ2-3|many|TRBV7-6|TRBD2
TGTGCCAGCAGCTCCACCGGGGGGAAGCGGAGCACAGATACGCAGTATTTT
CASSSTGGKRSTDTQYF
>TRBJ2-5|many|TRBV7-2|-
TGTGCCAGCAGCTTAGTCGATCGGTCCCAAGAGACCCAGTACTTC
CASSLVDRSQETQYF
>TRBJ2-3|-|TRBV7-2|TRBD2
TGTGCCAGCAGCTTAGCGGGTATAGCGGGAGTGGTCACAGATACGCAGTATTTT
CASSLAGIAGVVTDTQYF
>TRBJ2-3|few|TRBV15|-
TGTGCCACCAGCAGAGGGGCGGGGCGCGTCACAGATACGCAGTATTTT
CATSRGAGRVTDTQYF
>TRBJ1-5|few|TRBV12-3/TRBV12-4|TRBD1
TGTGCCAGCAGTTTCGGACAGGGTATTATCAATCAGCCCCAGCATTTT
CASSFGQGIINQPQHF
>TRBJ1-1|-|TRBV10-3|-
TGTGCCATCAGTGGGGCAGGGGACACTGAAGCTTTCTTT
CAISGAGDTEAFF
>TRBJ2-1|few|TRBV3-1|-
TGTGCCAGCAGCCAGGCCGGGCGCAATGAGCAGTTCTTC
CASSQAGRNEQFF
>TRBJ2-1|few|TRBV7-8|-
TGTGCCAGCAGCGTCCCGGGTCTCTCCTACAATGAGCAGTTCTTC
CASSVPGLSYNEQFF
>TRBJ2-5|-|TRBV6-5|TRBD2
TGTGCCAGCAGTTACTCGACTAGCGGGGGGGCCACGCTAAAGACCCAGTACTTC
CASSYSTSGGATLKTQYF
>TRBJ1-1|many|TRBV7-2|-
TGTGCCAGCAGCTTAAGCGGCGGATTGAACACTGAAGCTTTCTTT
CASSLSGGLNTEAFF
>TRBJ2-3|many|TRBV12-3/TRBV12-4|-
TGTGCCAGCAGTGACGGCAGCACAGATACGCAGTATTTT
CASSDGSTDTQYF
>TRBJ2-1|many|TRBV7-6|-
TGTGCCAGCAGCTTAGGTGGCAGGTACAATGAGCAGTTCTTC
CASSLGGRYNEQFF
>TRBJ2-5|many|TRBV7-2|-
TGTGCCAGCAGCTTAGCAGGGGCTAGCCCCCAAGAGACCCAGTACTTC
CASSLAGASPQETQYF
>TRBJ1-5|few|TRBV4-3|-
TGCGCCAGCAGCCAAAGATTCTCCGGGTTCAGCAATCAGCCCCAGCATTTT
CASSQRFSGFSNQPQHF
>TRBJ1-5|few|TRBV7-2|-
TGTGCCAGCAGCTTTAGCGCAGGCCCTAATCAGCCCCAGCATTTT
CASSFSAGPNQPQHF
>TRBJ2-3|few|TRBV11-1|-
TGTGCCAGCGGGGCGGGGGCCCGCCGGGGTACGCAGTATTTT
CASGAGARRGTQYF
>TRBJ1-2|many|TRBV12-5|-
TGTGCTAGTGGTTTGGTACAGAGGAACTATGGCTACACCTTC
CASGLVQRNYGYTF
>TRBJ2-1|-|TRBV30|TRBD2
TGTGCCTGGAGTGTAGTCCTAGCGGACAATGAGCAGTTCTTC
CAWSVVLADNEQFF
>TRBJ2-5|few|TRBV20-1|-
TGCAGTGCTCCTAGGGGGTTGGAACAAGAGACCCAGTACTTC
CSAPRGLEQETQYF
>TRBJ2-3|-|TRBV23-1|TRBD1
TGCGCCTGCCGGCGGACGAAAGGGACAGGGTTTGATACGCAGTATTTT
CACRRTKGTGFDTQYF
>TRBJ2-7|few|TRBV11-1|TRBD1
TGTGCCAGCAGCTTTACAGGGGAAGACTACGAGCAGTACTTC
CASSFTGEDYEQYF
>TRBJ1-2|few|TRBV3-1|-
TGTGCCAGCAGCCAATTCGGGCGAGACGGCTACACCTTC
CASSQFGRDGYTF
>TRBJ1-3|-|TRBV28|-
TGTGCCAGCAGTCCGGGCCCGAGGCGGGGAAACACCATATATTTT
CASSPGPRRGNTIYF
>TRBJ1-1|few|TRBV7-9|-
TGTGCCAGCAGCTTTTTTGGGAACACTGAAGCTTTCTTT
CASSFFGNTEAFF
>TRBJ2-3|few|TRBV28|TRBD2
TGTGCCAGCAGGTCGGGAGGGAGAGATACGCAGTATTTT
CASRSGGRDTQYF
>TRBJ2-7|few|TRBV10-3|-
TGTGCCATCAGGGGGGAATACGAGCAGTACTTC
CAIRGEYEQYF
>TRBJ2-7|-|TRBV7-8|-
TGTGCCAGCAGCCCTTCGGGGCTAGACTACGAGCAGTACTTC
CASSPSGLDYEQYF
>TRBJ2-7|-|TRBV27|TRBD1
TGTGCCAGCATGGGGACAGCTTTAGAGCAGTACTTC
CASMGTALEQYF
>TRBJ2-1|-|TRBV5-5|TRBD2
TGTGCCAGCAGCAGCCCTGTAGCGGGGGGGCTTAATGAGCAGTTCTTC
CASSSPVAGGLNEQFF
>TRBJ2-3|few|TRBV28|-
TGTGCCAGCAGACCTCGCGGTGCGGGCTCAGATACGCAGTATTTT
CASRPRGAGSDTQYF
>TRBJ2-3|many|TRBV14|-
TGTGCCAGCAGCCAAGGTCTGAGGGCAAGCACAGATACGCAGTATTTT
CASSQGLRASTDTQYF
>TRBJ2-1|-|TRBV19|TRBD2
TGTGCCAGTCGGATCCCGGGACTAGGGCGCAATGAGCAGTTCTTC
CASRIPGLGRNEQFF